This T cell receptor (beta chain) comes out of a study of technical replicates of blood from several donors. Germline loops: CDR1 KGHSH, CDR2 LQKENI. V was pared by 3 bases and J by 4 bases, with 0 bases of the junction left unmatched. The CDR3 runs 13 residues. Produced via immunoSEQ multiplex PCR; TCRdb's table is partial and in-frame only. The table shows 65,000 to 85,000 clones, with roughly 91% occurring only once. This clone turned up a few times. The gene calls are TRBV18 and TRBJ1-2; TRBD1 agrees at 9 bases. This TCR derives from a human donor in good health. Sample: T cells isolated from PBMCs. This CDR3 reads CASSPTGGYGYTF. The CDR3 bases are TGTGCCAGCTCACCGACAGGGGGCTATGGCTACACCTTC.